Detailed here is one T cell receptor (beta chain). Its antigen remains unidentified. This table comes from immunoSEQ multiplex PCR, and its TCRdb copy is limited to in-frame clones, with some not included. The sample lists 55,000 to 80,000 clones, around 77% seen once, with 1.5% to 2% in the top ten. The sample comes from a study of T cell repertoires and HLA-DP antigens. The V end was cut by 1 base, the J end by 4 bases, with 13 bases between. This CDR3 has 15 residues. Germline values: CDR1 MGHRA, CDR2 YSYEKL. The TCR originated in a man aged 60 to 69 in good health and CMV-seronegative. The sample consisted of CD4+ T cells from PBMCs. The chain carries TRBV4-1 and TRBJ1-2; tentative D call: TRBD1 (5 bases). Written as DNA, the CDR3 is TGCGCCAGCAGCCAAGCAGGAGGGGTTGGCTATGGCTACACCTTC. This encodes CASSQAGGVGYGYTF.